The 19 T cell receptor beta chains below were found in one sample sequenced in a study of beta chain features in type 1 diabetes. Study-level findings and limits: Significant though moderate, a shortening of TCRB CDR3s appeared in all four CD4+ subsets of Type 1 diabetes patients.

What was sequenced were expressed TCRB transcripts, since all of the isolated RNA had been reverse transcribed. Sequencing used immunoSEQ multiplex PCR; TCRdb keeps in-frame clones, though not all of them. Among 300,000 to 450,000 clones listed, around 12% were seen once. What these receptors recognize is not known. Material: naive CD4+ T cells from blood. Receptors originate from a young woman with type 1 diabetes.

Here the CDR3 reads CASSLTGQKIAKNIQYF. As DNA, the CDR3 is TGTGCCAGCTCGCTCACGGGACAAAAGATAGCCAAAAACATTCAGTACTTC. This rearrangement joins TRBV18 to TRBJ2-4; TRBD1 might be the D (6 bases). V shed 6 bases and J shed 0 bases, with 18 bases lying between them. CDR1 is KGHSH, CDR2 LQKENI, per germline. The CDR3 spans 17 residues. Filled out from reference TRBV18 and TRBJ2-4, the complete variable domain reads NAGVMQNPRHLVRRRGQEARLRCSPMKGHSHVYWYRQLPEEGLKFMVYLQKENIIDESGMPKERFSAEFPKEGPSILRIQQVVRGDSAAYFCASSLTGQKIAKNIQYFGAGTRLSVL.

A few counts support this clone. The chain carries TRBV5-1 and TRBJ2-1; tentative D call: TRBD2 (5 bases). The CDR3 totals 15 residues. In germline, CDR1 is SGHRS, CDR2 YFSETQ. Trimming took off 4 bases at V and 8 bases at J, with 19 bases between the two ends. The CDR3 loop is CASSTRSQNTYEQFF. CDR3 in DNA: TGCGCCAGCAGCACTAGAAGCCAAAACACTTATGAGCAGTTCTTC.

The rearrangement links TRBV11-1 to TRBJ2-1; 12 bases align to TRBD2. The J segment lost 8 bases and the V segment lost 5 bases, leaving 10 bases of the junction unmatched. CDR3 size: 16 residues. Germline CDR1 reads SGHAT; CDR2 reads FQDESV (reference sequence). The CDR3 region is CASSARLAGVLHEQFF. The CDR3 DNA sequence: TGTGCCAGCAGCGCCCGACTAGCGGGAGTACTTCATGAGCAGTTCTTC.

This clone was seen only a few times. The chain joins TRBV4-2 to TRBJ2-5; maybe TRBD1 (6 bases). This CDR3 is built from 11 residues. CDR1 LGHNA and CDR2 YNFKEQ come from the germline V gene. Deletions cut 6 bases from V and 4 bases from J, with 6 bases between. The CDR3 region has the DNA TGTGCCAGCAGAGGGGGAGAGACCCAGTACTTC. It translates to CASRGGETQYF.

The DNA of the CDR3 is TGTGCCACCCGGGGGGTCATAGATACGCAGTATTTT. Protein: CATRGVIDTQYF. The chain combines TRBV7-2 with TRBJ2-3, with 7 nucleotides matching TRBD2. After removal of 10 bases from V and 5 bases from J, the junction contained 6 bases not matched to a gene. Germline V gene data show CDR1 as SGHTA and CDR2 as FQGNSA. The CDR3 has 12 residues.

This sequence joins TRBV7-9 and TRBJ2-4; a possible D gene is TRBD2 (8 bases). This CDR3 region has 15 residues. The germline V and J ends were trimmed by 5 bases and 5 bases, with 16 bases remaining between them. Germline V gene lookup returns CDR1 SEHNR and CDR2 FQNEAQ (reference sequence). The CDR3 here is CASSQGGSGENIQYF. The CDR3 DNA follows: TGTGCCAGCAGCCAGGGGGGTAGCGGGGAAAACATTCAGTACTTC.

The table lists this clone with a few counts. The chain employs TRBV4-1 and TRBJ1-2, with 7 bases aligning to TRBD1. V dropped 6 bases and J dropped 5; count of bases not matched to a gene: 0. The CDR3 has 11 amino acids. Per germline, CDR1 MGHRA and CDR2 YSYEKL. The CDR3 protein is CASRTGYGYTF. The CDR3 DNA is TGCGCCAGCAGGACAGGGTATGGCTACACCTTC.

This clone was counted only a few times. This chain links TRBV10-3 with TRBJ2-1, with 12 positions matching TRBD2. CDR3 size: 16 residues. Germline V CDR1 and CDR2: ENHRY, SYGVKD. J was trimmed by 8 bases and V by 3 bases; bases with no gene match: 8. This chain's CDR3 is CAISDSGTSGPHEQFF. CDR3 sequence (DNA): TGTGCCATCAGTGACTCCGGGACTAGCGGGCCTCATGAGCAGTTCTTC.

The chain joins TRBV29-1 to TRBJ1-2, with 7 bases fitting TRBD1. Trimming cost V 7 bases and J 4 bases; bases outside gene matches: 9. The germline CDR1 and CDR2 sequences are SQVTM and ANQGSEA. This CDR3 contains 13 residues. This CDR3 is CSATRDRGYGYTF. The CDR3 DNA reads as TGCAGCGCTACCCGGGACAGAGGCTATGGCTACACCTTC.

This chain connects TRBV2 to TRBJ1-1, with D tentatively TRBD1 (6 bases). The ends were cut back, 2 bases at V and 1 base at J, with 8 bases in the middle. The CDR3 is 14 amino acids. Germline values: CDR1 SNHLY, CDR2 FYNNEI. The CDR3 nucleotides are TGTGCCAGCAGTGAATGGACAGAGAACACTGAAGCTTTCTTT. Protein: CASSEWTENTEAFF.

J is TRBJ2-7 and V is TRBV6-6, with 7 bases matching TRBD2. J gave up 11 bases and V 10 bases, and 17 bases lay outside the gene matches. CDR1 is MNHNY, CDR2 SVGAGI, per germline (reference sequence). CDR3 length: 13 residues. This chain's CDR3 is CATSRWEAGEKYF. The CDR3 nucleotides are TGTGCCACCAGCCGGTGGGAGGCGGGGGAGAAGTACTTC.

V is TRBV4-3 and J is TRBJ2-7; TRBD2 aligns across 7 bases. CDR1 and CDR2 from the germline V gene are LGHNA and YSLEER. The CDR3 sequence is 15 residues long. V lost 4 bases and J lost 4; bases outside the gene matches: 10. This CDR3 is CASSPRRGSLYEQYF. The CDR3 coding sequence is TGCGCCAGCAGCCCCCGACGCGGGAGTCTTTACGAGCAGTACTTC.

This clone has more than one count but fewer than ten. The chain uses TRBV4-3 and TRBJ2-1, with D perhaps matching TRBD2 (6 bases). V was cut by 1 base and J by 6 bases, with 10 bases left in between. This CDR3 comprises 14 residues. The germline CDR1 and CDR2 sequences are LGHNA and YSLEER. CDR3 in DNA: TGCGCCAGCAGCCAAGTAGGAGGGGTCAATGAGCAGTTCTTC. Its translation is CASSQVGGVNEQFF.

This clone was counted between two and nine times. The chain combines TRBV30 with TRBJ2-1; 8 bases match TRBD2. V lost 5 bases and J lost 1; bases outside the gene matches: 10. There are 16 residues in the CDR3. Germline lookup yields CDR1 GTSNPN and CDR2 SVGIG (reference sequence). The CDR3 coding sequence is TGTGCCTGGTCGGCGGGCGGGAGGACTTCCTACAATGAGCAGTTCTTC. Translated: CAWSAGGRTSYNEQFF.

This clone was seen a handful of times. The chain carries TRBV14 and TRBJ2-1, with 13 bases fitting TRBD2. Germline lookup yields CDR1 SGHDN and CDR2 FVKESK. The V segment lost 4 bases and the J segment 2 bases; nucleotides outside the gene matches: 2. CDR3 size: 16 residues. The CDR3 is CASSRGTSGAYNEQFF. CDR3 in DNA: TGTGCCAGCAGCCGTGGGACTAGCGGGGCCTACAATGAGCAGTTCTTC.

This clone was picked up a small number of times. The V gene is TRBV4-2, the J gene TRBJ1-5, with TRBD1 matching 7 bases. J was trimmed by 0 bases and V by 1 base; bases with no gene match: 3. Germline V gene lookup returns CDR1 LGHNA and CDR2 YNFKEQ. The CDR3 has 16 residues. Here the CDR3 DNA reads TGTGCCAGCAGCCAAGTAACAGGGGCTAGCAATCAGCCCCAGCATTTT. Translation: CASSQVTGASNQPQHF.

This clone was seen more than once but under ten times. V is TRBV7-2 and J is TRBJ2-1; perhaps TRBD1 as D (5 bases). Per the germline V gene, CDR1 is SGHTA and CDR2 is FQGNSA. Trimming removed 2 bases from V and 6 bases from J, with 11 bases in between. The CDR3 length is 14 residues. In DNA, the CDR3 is TGTGCCAGCAGCTTACCCGCAGGGATCAATGAGCAGTTCTTC. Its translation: CASSLPAGINEQFF.

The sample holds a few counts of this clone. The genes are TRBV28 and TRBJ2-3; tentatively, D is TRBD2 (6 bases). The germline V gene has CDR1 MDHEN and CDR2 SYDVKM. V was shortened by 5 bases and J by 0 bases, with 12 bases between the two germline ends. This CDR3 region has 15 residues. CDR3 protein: CASSPRGTSTDTQYF. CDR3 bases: TGTGCCAGCAGTCCAAGAGGGACTAGCACAGATACGCAGTATTTT. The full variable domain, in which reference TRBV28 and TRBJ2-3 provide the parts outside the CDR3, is DVKVTQSSRYLVKRTGEKVFLECVQDMDHENMFWYRQDPGLGLRLIYFSYDVKMKEKGDIPEGYSVSREKKERFSLILESASTNQTSMYLCASSPRGTSTDTQYFGPGTRLTVL.

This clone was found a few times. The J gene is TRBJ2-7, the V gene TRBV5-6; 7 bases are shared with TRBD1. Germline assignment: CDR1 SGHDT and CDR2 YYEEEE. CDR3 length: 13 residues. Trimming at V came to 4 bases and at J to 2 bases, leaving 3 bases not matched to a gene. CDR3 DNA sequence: TGTGCCAGCAGCCCGGGACAGACCTACGAGCAGTACTTC. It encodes CASSPGQTYEQYF. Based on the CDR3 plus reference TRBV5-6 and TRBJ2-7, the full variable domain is DAGVTQSPTHLIKTRGQQVTLRCSPKSGHDTVSWYQQALGQGPQFIFQYYEEEERQRGNFPDRFSGHQFPNYSSELNVNALLLGDSALYLCASSPGQTYEQYFGPGTRLTVT.